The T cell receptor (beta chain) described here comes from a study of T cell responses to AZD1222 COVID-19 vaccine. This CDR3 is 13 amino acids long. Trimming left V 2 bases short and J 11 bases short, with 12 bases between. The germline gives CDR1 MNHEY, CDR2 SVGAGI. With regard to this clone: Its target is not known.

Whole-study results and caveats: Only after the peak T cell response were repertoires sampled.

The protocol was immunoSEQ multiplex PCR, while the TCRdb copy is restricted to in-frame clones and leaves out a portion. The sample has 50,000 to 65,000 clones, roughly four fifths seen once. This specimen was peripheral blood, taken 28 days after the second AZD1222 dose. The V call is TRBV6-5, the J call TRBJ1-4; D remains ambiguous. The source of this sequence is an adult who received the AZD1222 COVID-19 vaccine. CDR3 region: CASSYDSGRKLFF. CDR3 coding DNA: TGTGCCAGCAGTTACGATTCGGGTAGGAAACTGTTTTTT.